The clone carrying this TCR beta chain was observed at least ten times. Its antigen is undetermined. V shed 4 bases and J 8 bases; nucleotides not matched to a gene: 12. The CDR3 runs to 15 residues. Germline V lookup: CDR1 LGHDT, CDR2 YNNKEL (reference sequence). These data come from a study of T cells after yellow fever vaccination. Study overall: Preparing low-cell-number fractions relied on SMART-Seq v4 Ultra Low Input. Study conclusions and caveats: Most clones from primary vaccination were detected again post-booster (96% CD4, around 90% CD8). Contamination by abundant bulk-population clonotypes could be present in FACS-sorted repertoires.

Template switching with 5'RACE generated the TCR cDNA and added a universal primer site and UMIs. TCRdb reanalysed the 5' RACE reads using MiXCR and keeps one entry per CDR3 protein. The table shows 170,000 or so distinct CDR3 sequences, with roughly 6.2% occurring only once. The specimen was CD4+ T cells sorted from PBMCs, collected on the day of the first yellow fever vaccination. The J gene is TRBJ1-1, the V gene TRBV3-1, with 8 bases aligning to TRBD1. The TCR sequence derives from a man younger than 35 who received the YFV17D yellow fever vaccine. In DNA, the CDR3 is TGTGCCAGCAGCCGCGAGTTACAGGGGGTCGCGGAAGCTTTCTTT. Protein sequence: CASSRELQGVAEAFF.